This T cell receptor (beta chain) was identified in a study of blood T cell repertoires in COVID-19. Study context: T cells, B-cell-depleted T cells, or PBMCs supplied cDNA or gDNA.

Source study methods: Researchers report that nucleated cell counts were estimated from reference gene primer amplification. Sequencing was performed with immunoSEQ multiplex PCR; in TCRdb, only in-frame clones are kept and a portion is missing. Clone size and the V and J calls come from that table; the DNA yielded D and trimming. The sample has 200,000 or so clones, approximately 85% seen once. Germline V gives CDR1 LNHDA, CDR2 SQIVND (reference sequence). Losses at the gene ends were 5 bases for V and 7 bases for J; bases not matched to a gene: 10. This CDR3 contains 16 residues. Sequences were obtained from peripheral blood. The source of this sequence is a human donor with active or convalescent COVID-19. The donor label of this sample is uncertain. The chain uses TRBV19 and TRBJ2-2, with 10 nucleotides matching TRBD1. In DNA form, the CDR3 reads TGTGCCAGTAGTCCCCGGGACAGGGGTATGCACGGGGAGCTGTTTTTT. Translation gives CASSPRDRGMHGELFF.